Below, 21 T cell receptor beta chains from the same sample are listed, as sequenced in a study of blood T cell repertoires in COVID-19. Sequencing used immunoSEQ multiplex PCR; TCRdb keeps in-frame clones, though not all of them. The sample shows about 130,000 clones, about four fifths of them seen only once. Material: peripheral blood. The receptors originated from a man aged 25-40 years with COVID-19, enrolled during active disease.

The V gene is TRBV16, the J gene TRBJ2-2, with 7 bases aligning to TRBD1. This CDR3 has 16 amino acids. Germline V gene lookup returns CDR1 KGHSY and CDR2 FQNENV. V lost 4 bases to trimming and J lost 3 bases; unmatched junction nucleotides: 8. The CDR3 DNA sequence: TGTGCCAGCAGCCCTCCTGACAGGGTCGACACCGGGGAGCTGTTTTTT. Protein sequence: CASSPPDRVDTGELFF.

This clone was counted between two and nine times. CDR3 DNA sequence: TGCGCCAGCAGTAAGGGCCTAGTCGGCGGGGTGACCTACGAGCAGTACTTC. It encodes CASSKGLVGGVTYEQYF. The rearrangement uses TRBV5-1 and TRBJ2-7, with a weak D call TRBD2 (6 bases). This CDR3 has 17 residues. Germline V lookup: CDR1 SGHRS, CDR2 YFSETQ. Trimming stripped 5 bases from V and 2 bases from J, with 23 bases between.

The CDR3 DNA follows: TGTGCCAGCAGTGAATATACAGGGGGAGTTAGTGACTATGGCTACACCTTC. It is translated as CASSEYTGGVSDYGYTF. V and J are TRBV25-1 and TRBJ1-2, with 8 bases aligning to TRBD1. Looked up from germline, CDR1 is MGHDK and CDR2 is SYGVNS. This CDR3 contains 17 residues. The trim removed 0 bases at V and 3 bases at J, leaving 9 bases unmatched.

The gene calls are TRBV27 and TRBJ1-6, with 8 nucleotides matching TRBD1. This CDR3 has 14 amino acids. With V trimmed by 7 bases and J by 9 bases, 8 bases remained unmatched. Germline CDR1 MNHEY, CDR2 SMNVEV (reference sequence). CDR3 DNA: TGTGCCAGCACCAGGGGGACAGGTGCTTCACCCCTCCACTTT. Amino acid sequence: CASTRGTGASPLHF.

The chain has TRBV19 and TRBJ1-2; TRBD1 agrees at 7 bases. Per germline, CDR1 LNHDA and CDR2 SQIVND (reference sequence). Trimming took 6 bases from V and 3 from J; bases not matched to a gene: 10. The CDR3 is 15 amino acids. The CDR3 protein is CASSRETGYDYGYTF. CDR3 nucleotide sequence: TGTGCCAGTAGCCGGGAGACAGGGTATGACTATGGCTACACCTTC.

This clone was detected only a few times. The gene calls are TRBV4-2 and TRBJ2-3; tentative D call: TRBD2 (5 bases). Trimming removed 4 bases at V and 0 bases at J, with 14 bases between. The CDR3 sequence is 16 residues long. The V gene's germline CDR1 is LGHNA and CDR2 YNFKEQ. The CDR3 protein is CASSPAERSSTDTQYF. The CDR3 region has the DNA TGTGCCAGCAGCCCAGCGGAGCGGTCTAGCACAGATACGCAGTATTTT.

The genes are TRBV6-4 and TRBJ1-1; possibly TRBD1 for D (6 bases). Per the germline V gene, CDR1 is MRHNA and CDR2 is SNTAGT. V was trimmed by 3 bases and J by 3 bases, leaving 8 bases between them. This CDR3 comprises 13 residues. This CDR3 is CASSEQGDTEAFF. The CDR3 DNA sequence: TGTGCCAGCAGTGAACAGGGCGACACTGAAGCTTTCTTT.

The chain employs TRBV16 and TRBJ2-5; possible D gene TRBD2, 5 bases. The V end was cut by 0 bases, the J end by 9 bases, with 8 bases between. Germline CDR1 and CDR2: KGHSY and FQNENV. This CDR3 is built from 12 residues. CDR3 DNA: TGTGCCAGCAGCCAATCAAAGAGGGCCCAGTACTTC. Translating it yields CASSQSKRAQYF.

A few counts support this clone. V usage is TRBV27 and J usage is TRBJ1-5; D is uncertain. CDR1 MNHEY and CDR2 SMNVEV come from the germline V gene (reference sequence). There are 13 residues in the CDR3. Trimming removed 5 bases from V and 4 bases from J, with 9 bases in between. The CDR3 bases are TGTGCCAGCAGTACCCGTCAGAATCAGCCCCAGCATTTT. Translated: CASSTRQNQPQHF.

The genes are TRBV6-1 and TRBJ2-2; D perhaps matches TRBD1 (6 bases). This CDR3 spans 15 amino acids. V dropped 3 bases and J dropped 4 bases, with 12 bases sitting between them. CDR1 and CDR2 (germline): MNHNS, SASEGT. CDR3 nucleotides: TGTGCCAGCAGTGACGGGACACGTAGCACCGGGGAGCTGTTTTTT. It specifies CASSDGTRSTGELFF.

The chain carries TRBV6-5 and TRBJ1-6; 9 bases are shared with TRBD1. J was trimmed by 6 bases and V by 6 bases; bases with no gene match: 0. The CDR3 has 13 amino acids. From germline, CDR1 is MNHEY and CDR2 SVGAGI. CDR3 loop: CASRGQGNSPLHF. The CDR3 DNA is TGTGCCAGCAGGGGACAGGGTAATTCACCCCTCCACTTT.

A single count supports this clone. V gene TRBV7-8 combines with J gene TRBJ2-1; possible D gene TRBD2, 5 bases. The germline gives CDR1 SGHVS, CDR2 FQNEAQ. CDR3 length: 14 amino acids. The ends were cut back, 4 bases at V and 0 bases at J, with 7 bases in the middle. The CDR3 loop reads CASSWGASYNEQFF. In DNA, the CDR3 is TGTGCCAGCAGCTGGGGAGCCTCCTACAATGAGCAGTTCTTC.

The genes are TRBV4-1 and TRBJ1-1; 8 bases fit TRBD1. Germline V gene data show CDR1 as MGHRA and CDR2 as YSYEKL. The junction had 4 bases not matched to a gene; V was cut back by 6 bases and J by 7 bases. The CDR3 runs 12 residues. The CDR3 protein is CASRLDRVEAFF. The CDR3 coding sequence is TGCGCCAGCAGACTGGACAGGGTTGAAGCTTTCTTT.

The J gene is TRBJ2-1, the V gene TRBV6-6; 10 positions agree with TRBD2. CDR1 MNHNY and CDR2 SVGAGI come from the germline V gene (reference sequence). V shed 6 bases and J 7 bases; nucleotides not matched to a gene: 9. There are 15 residues in the CDR3. The CDR3 bases are TGTGCCAGCAGCCGACGGACTAGCGGAGGGAATGAGCAGTTCTTC. Encoded protein: CASSRRTSGGNEQFF.

The J gene is TRBJ2-7, the V gene TRBV27; 7 nucleotides align to TRBD1. V was pared by 5 bases and J by 4 bases, with 11 bases of the junction left unmatched. The CDR3 consists of 15 residues. The germline gives CDR1 MNHEY, CDR2 SMNVEV (reference sequence). In DNA, the CDR3 is TGTGCCAGCAGTCTAAAAGTGACAGGGTTGTACGAGCAGTACTTC. Translation gives CASSLKVTGLYEQYF.

The chain couples TRBV5-1 to TRBJ1-2, with D tentatively TRBD1 (6 bases). Germline V CDR1 and CDR2: SGHRS, YFSETQ. The CDR3 is made up of 12 amino acids. V dropped 1 base and J dropped 7 bases, with 8 bases sitting between them. CDR3 bases: TGCGCCAGCAGCTTGCAGGGGTCTGGCTACACCTTC. This sequence encodes CASSLQGSGYTF.

This chain connects TRBV3-1 (or the pseudogene TRBV3-2) to TRBJ2-2, with 11 bases lining up with TRBD1. Germline CDR1 and CDR2: LGHDT and YNNKEL (reference sequence). The ends lost 5 bases at V and 4 bases at J; junction bases unmatched: 18. The CDR3 loop spans 20 amino acids. As DNA, the CDR3 is TGTGCCAGCAGCGAGCTTGTTAAAAGGGACAGGGGGGGACGCACCGGGGAGCTGTTTTTT. Translation gives CASSELVKRDRGGRTGELFF.

This chain joins TRBV2 and TRBJ1-5, with TRBD1 matching 7 bases. Germline CDR1 and CDR2: SNHLY and FYNNEI. This CDR3 has 14 amino acids. V dropped 5 bases and J dropped 2; count of bases not matched to a gene: 3. The chain's CDR3 is CASSYRGGNQPQHF. The DNA of the CDR3 is TGTGCCAGCAGTTACAGGGGTGGCAATCAGCCCCAGCATTTT.

V is TRBV7-9 and J is TRBJ2-1; TRBD2 matches 7 bases. Germline values: CDR1 SEHNR, CDR2 FQNEAQ (reference sequence). This CDR3 comprises 15 residues. V shed 1 base and J 2 bases; nucleotides not matched to a gene: 2. This CDR3 reads CASSLVGGTYNEQFF. CDR3 coding DNA: TGTGCCAGCAGCTTAGTGGGGGGGACCTACAATGAGCAGTTCTTC.

About this clone itself: This CDR3 is also generated by other DNA sequences in the sample. V and J are TRBV12-5 and TRBJ1-1; weak D call: TRBD1 (5 bases). There are 13 residues in the CDR3. The germline V and J ends were trimmed by 4 bases and 5 bases, with 11 bases remaining between them. The germline V gene encodes CDR1 LGHNT and CDR2 FRNRAP. CDR3: CASGSTDRTEAFF. The DNA of the CDR3 is TGTGCTAGTGGTTCGACCGACAGAACTGAAGCTTTCTTT.

This chain links TRBV5-5 with TRBJ2-3; 15 positions match TRBD2. Germline loops: CDR1 SGHKS, CDR2 YYEKEE (reference sequence). V lost 4 bases to trimming and J lost 6 bases; unmatched junction nucleotides: 9. The CDR3 runs 17 residues. The DNA of the CDR3 is TGTGCCAGCAGCCGGACTAGCGGGGGGGCCATCTGGGATACGCAGTATTTT. It codes for CASSRTSGGAIWDTQYF.